What follows are 9 T cell receptor beta chains derived from one specimen sequenced in a study of radiation and T cells in renal cell carcinoma. Sequenced by immunoSEQ multiplex PCR; TCRdb stores in-frame clones only, minus some. The sample includes around 60,000 clones, around 78% of them seen just once. Time point reported: blood 2 weeks post-SBRT. The treatment denotes: 15 Gy SBRT to primary tumor, nephrectomy 4 weeks later. The sample here was blood, taken from a patient whose treatment included radiotherapy and nephrectomy. Receptors were obtained from a man aged 55 to 70 with renal cell carcinoma.

This chain uses TRBV4-3 with TRBJ2-7, with 8 bases matching TRBD1. The V gene end was trimmed by 6 bases and the J gene end by 6 bases; junction bases not matched to a gene: 13. Per the germline V gene, CDR1 is LGHNA and CDR2 is YSLEER. The CDR3 is 15 residues long. CDR3 amino acids: CASRLVADRVSEQYF. The CDR3 nucleotides read TGCGCCAGCAGACTAGTGGCGGACAGGGTGAGCGAGCAGTACTTC.

V and J are TRBV11-3 and TRBJ2-5; the D is unclear. The ends were cut back, 5 bases at V and 0 bases at J, with 7 bases in the middle. CDR1 and CDR2 (germline): SGHNT, YENEEA. The length of the CDR3 is 13 residues. CDR3 in amino acids: CASSQGYQETQYF. The CDR3 nucleotides read TGTGCCAGCAGCCAAGGTTACCAAGAGACCCAGTACTTC. The full variable domain, completed using reference TRBV11-3 and TRBJ2-5, is EAGVVQSPRYKIIEKKQPVAFWCNPISGHNTLYWYLQNLGQGPELLIRYENEEAVDDSQLPKDRFSAERLKGVDSTLKIQPAELGDSAVYLCASSQGYQETQYFGPGTRLLVL.

The genes are TRBV30 and TRBJ2-2, with 7 bases aligning to TRBD1. V lost 3 bases and J lost 0; bases outside the gene matches: 7. CDR1 is GTSNPN, CDR2 SVGIG, per germline (reference sequence). The CDR3 is 16 amino acids. The CDR3 sequence: CAWRAWDSPNTGELFF. The CDR3, as DNA: TGTGCCTGGAGGGCCTGGGACAGTCCGAACACCGGGGAGCTGTTTTTT.

This chain links TRBV27 with TRBJ2-1, with 13 bases identical to TRBD2. The CDR3 covers 15 residues. The junction had 8 bases not matched to a gene; V was cut back by 6 bases and J by 9 bases. Germline CDR1 is MNHEY and CDR2 is SMNVEV (reference sequence). The CDR3, as DNA: TGTGCCAGCAGAGTAGGACTAGCGGGAGAAGGTGAGCAGTTCTTC. This encodes CASRVGLAGEGEQFF.

This chain joins TRBV19 and TRBJ2-2; no clear D. Germline-derived CDR1 and CDR2 are LNHDA and SQIVND (reference sequence). The CDR3 length is 14 residues. V shed 7 bases and J shed 2 bases, with 11 bases lying between them. CDR3 loop: CASTPRTNTGELFF. The CDR3 nucleotides read TGTGCCAGTACGCCCAGAACAAACACCGGGGAGCTGTTTTTT.

The rearrangement joins TRBV19 to TRBJ2-3; D uncertain. V lost 6 bases and J lost 2, with 15 bases in between. The CDR3 spans 15 residues. Germline V gives CDR1 LNHDA, CDR2 SQIVND (reference sequence). This CDR3 reads CASSPDGSHTDTQYF. The CDR3 DNA reads as TGTGCCAGTAGCCCGGACGGCAGCCACACAGATACGCAGTATTTT. Full variable domain (remainder filled in from reference TRBV19 and TRBJ2-3): DGGITQSPKYLFRKEGQNVTLSCEQNLNHDAMYWYRQDPGQGLRLIYYSQIVNDFQKGDIAEGYSVSREKKESFPLTVTSAQKNPTAFYLCASSPDGSHTDTQYFGPGTRLTVL.

The chain is built from TRBV11-3 and TRBJ2-7; tentatively, D is TRBD1 (6 bases). Looked up from germline, CDR1 is SGHNT and CDR2 is YENEEA. Trimming took 4 bases from V and 1 from J, leaving 11 bases between them. This CDR3 has 14 amino acids. CDR3 coding DNA: TGTGCCAGCAGCTCACAGGGATTGTCCTACGAGCAGTACGTC. This encodes CASSSQGLSYEQYV.

The chain uses TRBV5-1 and TRBJ2-7; 9 nucleotides align to TRBD2. Losses at the gene ends were 5 bases for V and 3 bases for J; bases not matched to a gene: 9. Germline CDR1 and CDR2: SGHRS and YFSETQ. This CDR3 spans 15 amino acids. CDR3 sequence reads: CASRAGSGGIYEQYF. The CDR3 DNA is TGCGCCAGCAGGGCGGGTAGCGGGGGTATCTACGAGCAGTACTTC.

The chain links TRBV7-6 to TRBJ2-5; D assignment may be TRBD1 or TRBD2 (7 bases each). Germline V gene lookup returns CDR1 SGHVS and CDR2 FNYEAQ. This CDR3 comprises 13 residues. The germline V and J ends were trimmed by 2 bases and 13 bases, with 17 bases remaining between them. The CDR3 loop is CASSLTATGEGYF. The CDR3 nucleotides are TGTGCCAGCAGCTTAACCGCTACAGGGGAGGGGTACTTC.